The 20 T cell receptor beta chains given below trace back to one sample, sequenced in a study of T cell responses to AZD1222 COVID-19 vaccine. Assay: immunoSEQ multiplex PCR; the TCRdb copy retains only in-frame clones and omits some. The data show under 200,000 clones, roughly 92% seen once. The specimen comprised peripheral blood, sampled on day 0 of AZD1222 vaccination. The receptors come from an adult in good health.

This chain joins TRBV12-3 or TRBV12-4 and TRBJ2-1, with D unresolved. V shed 6 bases and J shed 3 bases, with 9 bases lying between them. The CDR3 is made up of 13 amino acids. The CDR3 spells CASSQGYYNEQFF. The CDR3 DNA is TGTGCCAGCAGCCAAGGCTACTACAATGAGCAGTTCTTC.

J is TRBJ2-4 and V is TRBV24-1; D is unclear. V gave up 6 bases and J gave up 5 bases, with 13 bases separating them. Germline CDR1 reads KGHDR; CDR2 reads SFDVKD. CDR3 length equals 14 residues. CDR3 loop: CATSSGDVENIQYF. As DNA, the CDR3 is TGTGCCACCAGTTCTGGGGATGTAGAAAACATTCAGTACTTC.

This rearrangement joins TRBV20-1 to TRBJ1-2, with a possible D match to TRBD1 (6 bases). Germline CDR1 is DFQATT and CDR2 is SNEGSKA (reference sequence). V lost 3 bases and J 3 bases, leaving 11 bases between the germline ends. This CDR3 contains 13 residues. This CDR3 is CSASRRGDYGYTF. In nucleotides, the CDR3 is TGCAGTGCTAGTAGAAGGGGGGACTATGGCTACACCTTC.

V gene TRBV7-3 combines with J gene TRBJ1-3; D ambiguous. CDR3 size: 13 residues. Germline CDR1 is SGHTA and CDR2 is FQGTGA. V was trimmed by 4 bases and J by 2 bases, leaving 6 bases between them. DNA of the CDR3: TGTGCCAGCAGCTCGCGCCCTGGAAACACCATATATTTT. It yields the protein CASSSRPGNTIYF.

This sequence joins TRBV10-2 and TRBJ2-7; no clear D gene. Germline values: CDR1 WSHSY, CDR2 SAAADI. Trimming removed 8 bases at V and 7 bases at J, with 15 bases between. The CDR3 extends over 12 amino acids. In DNA form, the CDR3 reads TGCGCCAGCGTTGCCCCTTCCCGTGAGCAGTACTTC. Translating gives CASVAPSREQYF.

V usage is TRBV18 and J usage is TRBJ1-5; 10 positions match TRBD1. Trimming at V came to 2 bases and at J to 5 bases, leaving 0 bases not matched to a gene. The length of the CDR3 is 14 residues. The V gene's germline CDR1 is KGHSH and CDR2 LQKENI. This CDR3 reads CASSPGTGDQPQHF. In DNA, the CDR3 is TGTGCCAGCTCACCAGGGACAGGGGATCAGCCCCAGCATTTT.

V and J are TRBV7-8 and TRBJ1-1; 10 nucleotides line up with TRBD1. V was clipped by 1 base and J by 0 bases; unmatched bases: 14. This CDR3 is built from 20 residues. From germline, CDR1 is SGHVS and CDR2 FQNEAQ. The CDR3 spells CASSLVRAGRDRGLNTEAFF. The CDR3 DNA sequence: TGTGCCAGCAGCTTAGTGAGAGCTGGAAGGGACAGGGGTTTGAACACTGAAGCTTTCTTT.

The rearrangement uses TRBV4-1 and TRBJ1-2; D remains unclear. The CDR3 runs to 19 residues. Germline CDR1 reads MGHRA; CDR2 reads YSYEKL. V dropped 2 bases and J dropped 7 bases, with 29 bases sitting between them. The CDR3 nucleotides are TGCGCCAGCAGCCAATCCCATTCGCTTCGTAGTGGGCAGTCGAGTGGCTACACCTTC. Translation: CASSQSHSLRSGQSSGYTF.

The chain links TRBV7-9 to TRBJ1-4; D not certain. The CDR3 has 15 amino acids. CDR1 is SEHNR and CDR2 is FQNEAQ in the germline V gene (reference sequence). The V and J ends lost 5 bases and 8 bases respectively, with 18 bases between them. CDR3 coding DNA: TGTGCCAGCAGCCGCGCGGAAGGACGTCGCGAAAAACTGTTTTTT. This codes for CASSRAEGRREKLFF.

The V call is TRBV9, the J call TRBJ1-3, with D possibly being TRBD1 (5 bases). From germline, CDR1 is SGDLS and CDR2 YYNGEE. V dropped 3 bases and J dropped 0 bases, with 19 bases sitting between them. The CDR3 is made up of 18 amino acids. The CDR3: CASSAYAGGDPSGNTIYF. In DNA form, the CDR3 reads TGTGCCAGCAGCGCATACGCGGGGGGGGACCCCTCTGGAAACACCATATATTTT. Filled out from reference TRBV9 and TRBJ1-3, the complete variable domain reads DSGVTQTPKHLITATGQRVTLRCSPRSGDLSVYWYQQSLDQGLQFLIQYYNGEERAKGNILERFSAQQFPDLHSELNLSSLELGDSALYFCASSAYAGGDPSGNTIYFGEGSWLTVV.

The J gene is TRBJ1-2, the V gene TRBV4-3, with D unresolved. The V end was cut by 2 bases, the J end by 8 bases, with 12 bases between. This CDR3 has 13 amino acids. The germline V gene encodes CDR1 LGHNA and CDR2 YSLEER. This CDR3 reads CASSQIERTGYTF. CDR3 nucleotide sequence: TGCGCCAGCAGCCAAATTGAGCGTACAGGCTACACCTTC.

The chain recombines TRBV7-2 with TRBJ1-1, with D tentatively TRBD1 (6 bases). In germline, CDR1 is SGHTA, CDR2 FQGNSA. V lost 0 bases to trimming and J lost 0 bases, with 14 bases between them. The CDR3 loop spans 17 amino acids. Here the CDR3 DNA reads TGTGCCAGCAGCTTAGCGCCCCGGACAGCGTTGAACACTGAAGCTTTCTTT. Its protein is CASSLAPRTALNTEAFF.

The rearrangement links TRBV6-5 to TRBJ1-5, with unresolved D. V was clipped by 5 bases and J by 7 bases, with 12 bases between them. Germline V gene data show CDR1 as MNHEY and CDR2 as SVGAGI. The CDR3 runs to 13 residues. The CDR3 coding sequence is TGTGCCAGCAGTCCCCGGGGAGCACAGCCCCAGCATTTT. Translating gives CASSPRGAQPQHF.

This clone was recorded only once. This CDR3 is also generated by other DNA sequences in the sample. This sequence joins TRBV4-3 and TRBJ1-6; D not resolved. The CDR3 has 13 residues. Germline-derived CDR1 and CDR2 are LGHNA and YSLEER. V was cut by 3 bases and J by 4 bases, with 4 bases left in between. The CDR3: CASSQAYNSPLHF. The CDR3 nucleotides are TGCGCCAGCAGCCAGGCTTATAATTCACCCCTCCACTTT.

The gene calls are TRBV3-1 (or the pseudogene TRBV3-2) and TRBJ2-2, with TRBD1 identical over 9 bases. The CDR3 runs 15 residues. Germline CDR1 is LGHDT and CDR2 is YNNKEL (reference sequence). The V gene end was trimmed by 3 bases and the J gene end by 4 bases; junction bases not matched to a gene: 3. The CDR3 coding sequence is TGTGCCAGCAGCCACGACAGGGGGAGCACCGGGGAGCTGTTTTTT. It codes for CASSHDRGSTGELFF.

The chain joins TRBV4-1 to TRBJ2-7; 8 bases align to TRBD1. The CDR3 length is 15 residues. CDR1 is MGHRA and CDR2 is YSYEKL in the germline V gene. V shed 5 bases and J 1 base; nucleotides not matched to a gene: 7. The CDR3, as DNA: TGCGCCAGCAGCTCGACAGGGGACTCTTCCTACGAGCAGTACTTC. Protein product: CASSSTGDSSYEQYF.

This chain links TRBV5-1 with TRBJ2-1; D unresolved. Germline loops: CDR1 SGHRS, CDR2 YFSETQ. Deletions cut 0 bases from V and 9 bases from J, with 10 bases between. The CDR3 extends over 13 amino acids. The CDR3 region has the DNA TGCGCCAGCAGCTTGGGACGCCTCGGTGAGCAGTTCTTC. It specifies CASSLGRLGEQFF.

The count of this clone is one. The chain joins TRBV12-3 or TRBV12-4 to TRBJ2-7; perhaps TRBD1 as D (6 bases). The CDR3 spans 13 residues. V lost 4 bases to trimming and J lost 4 bases, with 11 bases between them. Here the CDR3 DNA reads TGTGCCAGCAGTTCAAACAGGGAGTACGAGCAGTACTTC. Its translation is CASSSNREYEQYF.

This clone was counted once. The genes are TRBV7-9 and TRBJ2-7; 7 bases are shared with TRBD1. V was pared by 3 bases and J by 12 bases, with 14 bases of the junction left unmatched. Looked up from germline, CDR1 is SEHNR and CDR2 is FQNEAQ (reference sequence). The CDR3 has 14 residues. CDR3 sequence: CASSLQGGATEVYF. The CDR3, as DNA: TGTGCCAGCAGCTTGCAAGGGGGCGCGACGGAGGTGTACTTC.

This clone has more than one count but fewer than ten. The CDR3 spells CASTQGRGIVTEAFF. The CDR3 nucleotides are TGTGCCAGCACTCAAGGTAGGGGGATCGTCACTGAAGCTTTCTTT. The chain uses TRBV14 and TRBJ1-1; TRBD1 might be the D (6 bases). The ends were cut back, 7 bases at V and 4 bases at J, with 19 bases in the middle. The CDR3 consists of 15 residues. Looked up from germline, CDR1 is SGHDN and CDR2 is FVKESK.